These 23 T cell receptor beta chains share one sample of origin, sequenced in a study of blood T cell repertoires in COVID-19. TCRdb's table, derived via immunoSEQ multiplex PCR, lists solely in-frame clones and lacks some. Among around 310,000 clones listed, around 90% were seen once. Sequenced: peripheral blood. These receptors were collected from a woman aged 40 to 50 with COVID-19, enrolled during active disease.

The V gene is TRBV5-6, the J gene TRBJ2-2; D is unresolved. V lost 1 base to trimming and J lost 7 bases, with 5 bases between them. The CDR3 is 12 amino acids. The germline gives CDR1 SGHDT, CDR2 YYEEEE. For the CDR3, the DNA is TGTGCCAGCAGCTTGTTCTTCGGGGAGCTGTTTTTT. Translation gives CASSLFFGELFF.

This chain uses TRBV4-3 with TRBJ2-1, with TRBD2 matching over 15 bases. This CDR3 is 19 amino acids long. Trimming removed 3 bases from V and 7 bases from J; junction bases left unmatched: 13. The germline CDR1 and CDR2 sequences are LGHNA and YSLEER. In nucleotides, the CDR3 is TGCGCCAGCAGCCAGGAAGGGACTAGCGGGGGGACGGCGGTGAATGAGCAGTTCTTC. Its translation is CASSQEGTSGGTAVNEQFF.

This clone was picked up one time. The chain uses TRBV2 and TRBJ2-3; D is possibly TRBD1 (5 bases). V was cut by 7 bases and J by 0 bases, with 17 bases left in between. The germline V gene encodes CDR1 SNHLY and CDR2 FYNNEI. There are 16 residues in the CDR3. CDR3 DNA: TGTGCCAGCACCATGCCCAAGGGGTCGAGCACAGATACGCAGTATTTT. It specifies CASTMPKGSSTDTQYF.

The CDR3 here is CASSYSSLAKNIQYF. The DNA for the CDR3 is TGTGCCAGCAGTTACTCGAGTTTAGCCAAAAACATTCAGTACTTC. The rearrangement links TRBV6-2 or TRBV6-3 to TRBJ2-4; D uncertain. Germline CDR1 reads MNHEY; CDR2 reads SVGEGT. The CDR3 consists of 15 residues. Trimming left V 0 bases short and J 0 bases short, with 6 bases between.

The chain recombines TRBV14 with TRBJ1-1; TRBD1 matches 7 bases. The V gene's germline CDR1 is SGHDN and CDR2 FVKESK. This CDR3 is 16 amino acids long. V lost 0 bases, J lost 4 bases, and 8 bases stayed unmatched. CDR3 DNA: TGTGCCAGCAGCCAAGATCCCAGGGGGGTCTTCACTGAAGCTTTCTTT. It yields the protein CASSQDPRGVFTEAFF.

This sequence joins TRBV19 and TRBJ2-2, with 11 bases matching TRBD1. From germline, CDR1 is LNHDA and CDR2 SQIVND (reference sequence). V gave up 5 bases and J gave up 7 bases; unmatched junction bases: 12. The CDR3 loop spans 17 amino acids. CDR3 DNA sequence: TGTGCCAGTAGTTCTCACCCGGGACAGGGGGAGTACGGGGAGCTGTTTTTT. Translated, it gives CASSSHPGQGEYGELFF. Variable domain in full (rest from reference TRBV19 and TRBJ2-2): DGGITQSPKYLFRKEGQNVTLSCEQNLNHDAMYWYRQDPGQGLRLIYYSQIVNDFQKGDIAEGYSVSREKKESFPLTVTSAQKNPTAFYLCASSSHPGQGEYGELFFGEGSRLTVL.

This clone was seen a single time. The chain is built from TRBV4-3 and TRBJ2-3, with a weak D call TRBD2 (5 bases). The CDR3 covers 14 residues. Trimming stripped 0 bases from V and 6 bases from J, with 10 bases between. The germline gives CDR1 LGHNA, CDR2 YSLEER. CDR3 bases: TGCGCCAGCAGCCAAGATCTGGACTCGGATACGCAGTATTTT. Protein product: CASSQDLDSDTQYF.

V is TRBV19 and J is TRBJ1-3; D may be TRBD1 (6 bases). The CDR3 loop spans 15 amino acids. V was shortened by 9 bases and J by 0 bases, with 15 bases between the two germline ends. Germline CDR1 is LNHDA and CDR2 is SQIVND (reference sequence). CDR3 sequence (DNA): TGTGCCAGCGCTAGGACAGTCTACTCTGGAAACACCATATATTTT. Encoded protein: CASARTVYSGNTIYF. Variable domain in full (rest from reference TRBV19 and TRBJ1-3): DGGITQSPKYLFRKEGQNVTLSCEQNLNHDAMYWYRQDPGQGLRLIYYSQIVNDFQKGDIAEGYSVSREKKESFPLTVTSAQKNPTAFYLCASARTVYSGNTIYFGEGSWLTVV.

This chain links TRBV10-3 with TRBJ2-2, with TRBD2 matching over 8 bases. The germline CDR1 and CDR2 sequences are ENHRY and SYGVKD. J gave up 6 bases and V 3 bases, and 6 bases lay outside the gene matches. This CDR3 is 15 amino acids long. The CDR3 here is CAISDFGRASGELFF. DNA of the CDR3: TGTGCCATCAGTGACTTCGGGAGGGCCTCCGGGGAGCTGTTTTTT.

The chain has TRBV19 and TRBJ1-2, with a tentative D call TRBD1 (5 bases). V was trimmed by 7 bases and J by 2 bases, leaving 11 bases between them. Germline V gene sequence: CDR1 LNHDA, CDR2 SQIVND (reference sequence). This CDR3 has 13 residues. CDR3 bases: TGTGCCAGTATGCAGGGAGGGAACTATGGCTACACCTTC. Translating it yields CASMQGGNYGYTF.

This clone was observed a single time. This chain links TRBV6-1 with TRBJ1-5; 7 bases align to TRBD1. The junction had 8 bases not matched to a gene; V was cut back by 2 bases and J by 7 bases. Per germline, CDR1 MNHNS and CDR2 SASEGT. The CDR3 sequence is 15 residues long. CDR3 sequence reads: CASSEIRQGSQPQHF. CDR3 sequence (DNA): TGTGCCAGCAGTGAAATCCGACAGGGAAGCCAGCCCCAGCATTTT.

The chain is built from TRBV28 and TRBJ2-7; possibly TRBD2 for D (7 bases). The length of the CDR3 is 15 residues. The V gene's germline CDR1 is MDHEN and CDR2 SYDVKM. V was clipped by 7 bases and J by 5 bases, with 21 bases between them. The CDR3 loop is CASTLWGGGGDEQYF. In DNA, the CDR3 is TGTGCCAGCACCTTGTGGGGGGGCGGAGGAGACGAGCAGTACTTC.

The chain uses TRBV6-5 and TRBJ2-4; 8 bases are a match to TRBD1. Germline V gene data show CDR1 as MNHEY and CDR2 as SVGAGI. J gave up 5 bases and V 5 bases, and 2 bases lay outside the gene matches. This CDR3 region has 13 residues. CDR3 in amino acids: CASSQGAENIQYF. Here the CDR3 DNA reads TGTGCCAGCAGTCAGGGGGCGGAAAACATTCAGTACTTC.

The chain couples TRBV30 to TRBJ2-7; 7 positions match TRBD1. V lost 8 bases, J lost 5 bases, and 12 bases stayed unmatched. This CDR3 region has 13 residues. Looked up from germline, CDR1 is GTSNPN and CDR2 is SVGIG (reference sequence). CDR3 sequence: CAGNRQGSHEQYF. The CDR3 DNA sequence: TGTGCCGGGAACCGACAGGGTAGCCACGAGCAGTACTTC.

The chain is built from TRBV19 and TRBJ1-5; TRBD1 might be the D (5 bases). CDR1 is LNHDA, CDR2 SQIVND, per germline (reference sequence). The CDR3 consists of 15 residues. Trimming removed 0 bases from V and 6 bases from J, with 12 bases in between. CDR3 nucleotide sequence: TGTGCCAGTAGTATAGAAGGGGCGAGGTCTCAGCCCCAGCATTTT. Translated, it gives CASSIEGARSQPQHF.

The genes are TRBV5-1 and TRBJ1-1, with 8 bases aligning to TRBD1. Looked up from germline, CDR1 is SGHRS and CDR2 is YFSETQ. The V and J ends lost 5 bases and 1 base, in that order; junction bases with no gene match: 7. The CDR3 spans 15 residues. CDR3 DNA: TGCGCCAGCAGGCTCGGCCAGGGGGCGAACACTGAAGCTTTCTTT. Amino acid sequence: CASRLGQGANTEAFF. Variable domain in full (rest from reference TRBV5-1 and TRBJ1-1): KAGVTQTPRYLIKTRGQQVTLSCSPISGHRSVSWYQQTPGQGLQFLFEYFSETQRNKGNFPGRFSGRQFSNSRSEMNVSTLELGDSALYLCASRLGQGANTEAFFGQGTRLTVV.

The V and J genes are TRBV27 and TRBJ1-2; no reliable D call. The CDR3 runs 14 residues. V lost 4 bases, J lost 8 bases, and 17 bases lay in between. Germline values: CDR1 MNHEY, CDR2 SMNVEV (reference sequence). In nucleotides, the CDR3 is TGTGCCAGCAGTTCCCTACGAGGTGAGGAAGGCTACACCTTC. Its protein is CASSSLRGEEGYTF.

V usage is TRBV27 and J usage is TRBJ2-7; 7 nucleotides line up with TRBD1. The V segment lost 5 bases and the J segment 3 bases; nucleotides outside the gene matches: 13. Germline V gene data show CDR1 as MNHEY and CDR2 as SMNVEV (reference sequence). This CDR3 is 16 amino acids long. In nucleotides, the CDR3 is TGTGCCAGCAGTCCTTCAATGGGACAGACTTTCTACGAGCAGTACTTC. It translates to CASSPSMGQTFYEQYF.

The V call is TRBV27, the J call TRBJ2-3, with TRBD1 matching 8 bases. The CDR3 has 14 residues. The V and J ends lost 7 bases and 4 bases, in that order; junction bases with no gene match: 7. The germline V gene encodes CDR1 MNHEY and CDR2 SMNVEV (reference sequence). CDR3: CASTRTGFADTQYF. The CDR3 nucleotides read TGTGCCAGCACCCGGACAGGGTTCGCAGATACGCAGTATTTT.

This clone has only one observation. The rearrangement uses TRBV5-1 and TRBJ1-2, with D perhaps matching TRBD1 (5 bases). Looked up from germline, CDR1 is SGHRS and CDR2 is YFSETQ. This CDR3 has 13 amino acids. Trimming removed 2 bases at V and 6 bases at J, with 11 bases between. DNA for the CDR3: TGCGCCAGCAGCTTAAGGGGAACTGATGGCTACACCTTC. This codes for CASSLRGTDGYTF. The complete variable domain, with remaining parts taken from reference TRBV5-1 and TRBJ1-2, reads KAGVTQTPRYLIKTRGQQVTLSCSPISGHRSVSWYQQTPGQGLQFLFEYFSETQRNKGNFPGRFSGRQFSNSRSEMNVSTLELGDSALYLCASSLRGTDGYTFGSGTRLTVV.

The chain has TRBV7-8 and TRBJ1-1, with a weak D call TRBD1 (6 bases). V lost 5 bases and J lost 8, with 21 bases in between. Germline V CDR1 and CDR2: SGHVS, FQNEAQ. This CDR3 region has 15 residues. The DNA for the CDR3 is TGTGCCAGCAGCCCTAGGACAGCGGAAACTCTAGAAGCTTTCTTT. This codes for CASSPRTAETLEAFF.

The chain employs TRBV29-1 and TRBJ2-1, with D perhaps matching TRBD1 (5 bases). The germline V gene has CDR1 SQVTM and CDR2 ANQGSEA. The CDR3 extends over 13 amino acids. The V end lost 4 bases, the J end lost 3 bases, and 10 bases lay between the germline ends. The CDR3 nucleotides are TGCAGCGTTGTACAGGTGATCTACAATGAGCAGTTCTTC. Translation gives CSVVQVIYNEQFF.

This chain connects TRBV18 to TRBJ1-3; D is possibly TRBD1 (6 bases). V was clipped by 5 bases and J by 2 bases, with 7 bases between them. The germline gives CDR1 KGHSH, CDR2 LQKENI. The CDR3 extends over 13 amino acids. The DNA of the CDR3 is TGTGCCAGCTCAGCAGGGGCTGGAAACACCATATATTTT. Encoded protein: CASSAGAGNTIYF.